This T cell receptor beta chain stems from a study of blood T cell repertoires in COVID-19. Study at large: The United States, Italy and Spain were the sources of the acute and convalescent COVID-19 samples. Sources were T cells, B-cell-depleted T cells, or PBMCs; the material itself was cDNA or gDNA.

Losses at the gene ends were 4 bases for V and 2 bases for J; bases not matched to a gene: 4. The CDR3 covers 14 residues. Germline values: CDR1 SNHLY, CDR2 FYNNEI. Participants were aged roughly 18 to 90 years, lived in roughly 25 US areas, and enrolled virtually. Original processing methods: Estimation of nucleated cell counts was performed using reference gene primer amplification. Using immunoSEQ multiplex PCR, the repertoire was profiled, and TCRdb retains in-frame clones only, with some absent. The V and J calls and the clone size are those of that table, but D and trimming were determined from the DNA. Of about 220,000 clones listed, roughly 90% are singletons.

This chain uses TRBV2 with TRBJ1-1; TRBD1 agrees at 7 bases. The TCR was taken from a woman in her thirties or forties with acute COVID-19. Sequencing used PBMCs or T cells enriched from blood (not recorded which). CDR3 bases: TGTGCCAGCAGTGCGGGACAGCGTAACACTGAAGCTTTCTTT. This gives the protein CASSAGQRNTEAFF.